This TCR beta chain derives from a study of resident and recirculating memory T cells in vitiligo. Overall study: Each patient gave two lesional and two nonlesional epidermal shave biopsies, plus PBMCs. Findings of the study overall: Non-conserved TCRs across sites and patients suggested distinct clones per lesion.

Comments on this clone: Its antigen is not identified.

The method was immunoSEQ multiplex PCR; TCRdb's version includes in-frame clones alone and lacks a portion of them. This repertoire shows more than 70,000 clones, around 92% found once; its top ten account for more than 4.5%. Germline V gene lookup returns CDR1 SGHRS and CDR2 YFSETQ. The V segment lost 0 bases and the J segment 9 bases; nucleotides outside the gene matches: 5. The CDR3 has 14 residues. Patients' lesions had not changed for the previous 6 months. Stable patients also lacked confetti depigmentation, a sign of active vitiligo. This clonotype was obtained from a male donor with vitiligo. The rearrangement uses TRBV5-1 and TRBJ2-1; 8 bases match TRBD1. Sequenced sample: blood. The CDR3 DNA is TGCGCCAGCAGCTTGGATAGGCAGGGGGCTGAGCAGTTCTTC. Translating gives CASSLDRQGAEQFF. Based on the CDR3 plus reference TRBV5-1 and TRBJ2-1, the full variable domain is KAGVTQTPRYLIKTRGQQVTLSCSPISGHRSVSWYQQTPGQGLQFLFEYFSETQRNKGNFPGRFSGRQFSNSRSEMNVSTLELGDSALYLCASSLDRQGAEQFFGPGTRLTVL.